This T cell receptor beta chain comes out of a study of T cell responses to AZD1222 COVID-19 vaccine. The CDR3 runs 16 residues. V was trimmed by 3 bases and J by 1 base, leaving 16 bases between them. CDR1 SGHRS and CDR2 YFSETQ come from the germline V gene. Sequencing used immunoSEQ multiplex PCR; TCRdb keeps in-frame clones, though not all of them. The data show 90,000 to 120,000 clones, around nine tenths seen once. The sample was peripheral blood, taken 28 days after the second AZD1222 dose. The sequence was collected from an adult who received the AZD1222 COVID-19 vaccine. The chain is built from TRBV5-1 and TRBJ1-1, with D perhaps TRBD1 (5 bases). CDR3 amino acids: CASSSKTSGTNTEAFF. The CDR3 coding sequence is TGCGCCAGCAGCTCAAAGACCTCGGGGACGAACACTGAAGCTTTCTTT.